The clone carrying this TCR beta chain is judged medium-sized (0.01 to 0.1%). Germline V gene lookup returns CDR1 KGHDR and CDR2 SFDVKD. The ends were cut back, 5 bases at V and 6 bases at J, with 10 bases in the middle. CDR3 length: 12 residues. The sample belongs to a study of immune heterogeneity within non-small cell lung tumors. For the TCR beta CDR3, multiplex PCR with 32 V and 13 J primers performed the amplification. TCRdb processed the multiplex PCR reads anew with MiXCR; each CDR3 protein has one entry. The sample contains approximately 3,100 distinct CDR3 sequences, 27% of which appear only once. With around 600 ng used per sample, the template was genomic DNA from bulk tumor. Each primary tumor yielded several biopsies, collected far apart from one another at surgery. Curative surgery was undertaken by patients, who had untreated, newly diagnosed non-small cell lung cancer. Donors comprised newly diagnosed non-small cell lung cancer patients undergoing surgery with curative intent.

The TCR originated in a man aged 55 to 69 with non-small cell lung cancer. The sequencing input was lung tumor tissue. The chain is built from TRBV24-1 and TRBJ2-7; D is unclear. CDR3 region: CATSATVGEQYF. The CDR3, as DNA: TGTGCCACCAGTGCCACAGTCGGCGAGCAGTACTTC.